These 21 T cell receptor beta chains originate from one sample sequenced in a study of T-cell reconstitution after alpha-beta-depleted transplantation in children. Preparation of the TCRbeta library involved a method that used unique molecular identifiers. One entry per CDR3 protein, called by TCRdb with MiXCR from the PCR reads. The sample has about 290,000 distinct CDR3 sequences; around 10% are singletons. The source was PBMCs, collected before TCRalphabeta/CD19-depleted stem cell transplant. The receptors originated from a boy in the first two years of life with acute myeloid leukemia, due to receive a stem cell transplant.

The table lists this clonotype with many counts. This chain joins TRBV11-1 and TRBJ1-1; no clear D. Trimming took off 5 bases at V and 3 bases at J, with 22 bases between the two ends. The length of the CDR3 is 17 residues. The germline CDR1 and CDR2 sequences are SGHAT and FQDESV (reference sequence). In DNA form, the CDR3 reads TGTGCCAGCAGCCCAGGATTGTGGGGAGGAGAGGACACTGAAGCTTTCTTT. Amino acids: CASSPGLWGGEDTEAFF.

This clonotype came up many times. The genes are TRBV7-2 and TRBJ2-2; 11 bases match TRBD2. CDR1 SGHTA and CDR2 FQGNSA come from the germline V gene. Trimming removed 2 bases from V and 4 bases from J; junction bases left unmatched: 3. CDR3 size: 16 residues. For the CDR3, the DNA is TGTGCCAGCAGCTTATTTAGCGGGGGGGCCACCGGGGAGCTGTTTTTT. This codes for CASSLFSGGATGELFF.

This clonotype showed up many times. CDR3 loop: CASSLAELGGLNEQFF. The CDR3 region has the DNA TGCGCCAGCAGCTTGGCCGAGTTAGGAGGTCTCAATGAGCAGTTCTTC. This chain connects TRBV5-1 to TRBJ2-1, with a tentative D call TRBD2 (5 bases). The germline CDR1 and CDR2 sequences are SGHRS and YFSETQ. Trimming removed 0 bases at V and 6 bases at J, with 16 bases between. The CDR3 loop spans 16 amino acids.

Ten or more counts support this clonotype. The rearrangement joins TRBV5-1 to TRBJ2-1; D not resolved. The CDR3 extends over 15 amino acids. In germline, CDR1 is SGHRS, CDR2 YFSETQ. V lost 2 bases, J lost 0 bases, and 9 bases lay in between. This CDR3 reads CASSFSFNSYNEQFF. The DNA for the CDR3 is TGCGCCAGCAGCTTCAGTTTCAACTCCTACAATGAGCAGTTCTTC.

This clonotype was recorded many times. The gene calls are TRBV10-3 and TRBJ2-3, with a weak D call TRBD2 (5 bases). The length of the CDR3 is 11 residues. Germline-derived CDR1 and CDR2 are ENHRY and SYGVKD. V dropped 7 bases and J dropped 6 bases, with 8 bases sitting between them. The CDR3 sequence: CAINGGDTQYF. Here the CDR3 DNA reads TGTGCCATCAATGGCGGGGATACGCAGTATTTT.

The chain joins TRBV20-1 to TRBJ2-7, with 8 bases that match TRBD2. This CDR3 spans 13 amino acids. Germline V gene sequence: CDR1 DFQATT, CDR2 SNEGSKA (reference sequence). Germline trimming cut 2 bases from V and 7 bases from J; bases unmatched to any gene: 7. This CDR3 is CSARSSGVGEQYF. The CDR3 nucleotides are TGCAGTGCTAGAAGTAGCGGGGTTGGGGAGCAGTACTTC.

This clonotype was detected many times. The V gene is TRBV7-2, the J gene TRBJ2-5; D gene uncertain. Germline CDR1 reads SGHTA; CDR2 reads FQGNSA. V was pared by 4 bases and J by 5 bases, with 11 bases between. CDR3 length: 13 residues. The CDR3 loop is CASSSRARETQYF. The CDR3 bases are TGTGCCAGCAGCTCAAGGGCCCGGGAGACCCAGTACTTC.

The V gene is TRBV18, the J gene TRBJ2-5, with TRBD1 as a possible D gene (5 bases). CDR3 length: 15 amino acids. Trimming left V 5 bases short and J 1 base short, with 14 bases between. Germline CDR1 is KGHSH and CDR2 is LQKENI. CDR3 sequence reads: CASSVSGQVQETQYF. CDR3 in DNA: TGTGCCAGCTCAGTATCTGGACAAGTCCAAGAGACCCAGTACTTC.

This clonotype has just a few counts. The V gene is TRBV20-1, the J gene TRBJ2-3; D may correspond to TRBD1 or TRBD2 (5 bases each). The germline V gene has CDR1 DFQATT and CDR2 SNEGSKA (reference sequence). Trimming took off 6 bases at V and 6 bases at J, with 13 bases between the two ends. This CDR3 has 12 residues. The CDR3 here is CSAPAWGDTQYF. In DNA form, the CDR3 reads TGCAGTGCACCTGCCTGGGGGGATACGCAGTATTTT.

This clonotype occurred many times. The chain joins TRBV7-2 to TRBJ1-5; TRBD1 agrees at 8 bases. The CDR3 extends over 14 amino acids. CDR1 and CDR2 from the germline V gene are SGHTA and FQGNSA. Germline trimming cut 7 bases from V and 4 bases from J; bases unmatched to any gene: 6. CDR3 nucleotide sequence: TGTGCCAGCAACACAGGGGGTTTTAATCAGCCCCAGCATTTT. It codes for CASNTGGFNQPQHF.

This clonotype was recorded at least ten times. The chain is built from TRBV12-3 or TRBV12-4 and TRBJ1-6; 7 bases agree with TRBD1. The V segment lost 1 base and the J segment 0 bases; nucleotides outside the gene matches: 12. This CDR3 contains 20 residues. The CDR3 nucleotides read TGTGCCAGCAGTTTAGGGACAGGCCCCTCCTTTAGCTCCTATAATTCACCCCTCCACTTT. It specifies CASSLGTGPSFSSYNSPLHF.

This clonotype was detected ten times or more. This sequence joins TRBV18 and TRBJ1-6, with 8 bases matching TRBD1. The J segment lost 8 bases and the V segment lost 1 base, leaving 4 bases of the junction unmatched. The germline gives CDR1 KGHSH, CDR2 LQKENI. This CDR3 contains 15 residues. This CDR3 reads CASSPRTGYHSPLHF. Written as DNA, the CDR3 is TGTGCCAGCTCACCACGGACAGGGTATCATTCACCCCTCCACTTT.

This clonotype came up a few times. The chain recombines TRBV25-1 with TRBJ2-1; 7 nucleotides match TRBD1. V dropped 3 bases and J dropped 4; count of bases not matched to a gene: 9. The CDR3 has 16 amino acids. Per germline, CDR1 MGHDK and CDR2 SYGVNS. CDR3 nucleotides: TGTGCCAGCAGTGATCCCCGACAGGGACCATACAATGAGCAGTTCTTC. Its protein product is CASSDPRQGPYNEQFF.

This clonotype was seen ten or more times. The chain employs TRBV6-1 and TRBJ2-1; D is undetermined. Trimming removed 4 bases at V and 10 bases at J, with 11 bases between. Germline V CDR1 and CDR2: MNHNS, SASEGT. The CDR3 totals 12 residues. CDR3 sequence (DNA): TGTGCCAGCAGTGGAATTGGGAACGAGCAGTTCTTC. It translates to CASSGIGNEQFF.

This clonotype came up many times. At one of its ends the junction is not consistent with the germline gene, which may arise from a read error. This chain connects TRBV5-1 to TRBJ1-3, with D unresolved. Germline V gene lookup returns CDR1 SGHRS and CDR2 YFSETQ. The CDR3 is made up of 16 amino acids. The CDR3, as DNA: TGCGCCAGCAGCTTGGGGGCCGTGACCTCTCGAAACACCATATATTTT. This codes for CASSLGAVTSRNTIYF.

This clonotype has at least ten counts. The V gene is TRBV24-1, the J gene TRBJ2-1; D gene unclear. V lost 6 bases to trimming and J lost 0 bases, with 5 bases between them. CDR1 is KGHDR, CDR2 SFDVKD, per germline. This CDR3 spans 13 amino acids. The CDR3 sequence is CATSSNSYNEQFF. The CDR3 DNA reads as TGTGCCACCAGTTCTAACTCCTACAATGAGCAGTTCTTC.

Ten or more counts support this clonotype. The V and J genes are TRBV5-1 and TRBJ2-1; TRBD2 agrees at 12 bases. V lost 4 bases and J lost 7; bases outside the gene matches: 6. Germline CDR1 reads SGHRS; CDR2 reads YFSETQ. The CDR3 length is 15 residues. The CDR3 coding sequence is TGCGCCAGCAGCACTCGACTAGCGGGAGATAATGAGCAGTTCTTC. Amino acid sequence: CASSTRLAGDNEQFF.

Notes on this clonotype: Sequence at one end of the junction differs from germline and may be a read error. The J gene is TRBJ2-7, the V gene TRBV7-2, with 11 positions matching TRBD2. CDR1 and CDR2 from the germline V gene are SGHTA and FQGNSA. The CDR3 runs 15 residues. CDR3: CASSLAGLADYEQYF. CDR3 bases: TGTGCGAGCAGCTTAGCGGGACTAGCGGATTACGAGCAGTACTTC. Full variable domain (outside the CDR3, taken from reference TRBV7-2 and TRBJ2-7): GAGVSQSPSNKVTEKGKDVELRCDPISGHTALYWYRQSLGQGLEFLIYFQGNSAPDKSGLPSDRFSAERTGGSVSTLTIQRTQQEDSAVYLCASSLAGLADYEQYFGPGTRLTVT.

This clonotype was recorded many times. This sequence joins TRBV21-1 and TRBJ2-1; no check of the table's D call, TRBD1, against the DNA was made. TRBV21-1 is assigned pseudogene status. This CDR3 is built from 13 residues. CDR3 sequence: CASPQVSYNEQFF. Here the CDR3 DNA reads TGTGCCAGCCCACAGGTCTCCTACAATGAGCAGTTCTTC.

Ten or more counts support this clonotype. The CDR3 DNA reads TGCGCCAGCAGCCAAGATCCCGGGACAGGGGACTATTTT. It translates to CASSQDPGTGDYF. The V gene is TRBV4-3, the J gene TRBJ2-3; 10 nucleotides match TRBD1. J was trimmed by 15 bases and V by 0 bases; bases with no gene match: 6. Germline lookup yields CDR1 LGHNA and CDR2 YSLEER. The length of the CDR3 is 13 residues.

This clonotype was seen at least ten times. The chain uses TRBV24-1 and TRBJ1-2; 8 bases fit TRBD1. The V segment lost 5 bases and the J segment 3 bases; nucleotides outside the gene matches: 4. CDR3 length: 14 residues. Germline CDR1 reads KGHDR; CDR2 reads SFDVKD. Written as DNA, the CDR3 is TGTGCCACCAGTGCCCGGGACAGGTACTATGGCTACACCTTC. Translated, it gives CATSARDRYYGYTF.